This T cell receptor (beta chain) was recorded in a study of CD8+ T cells in alopecia areata. Findings and caveats of the study: For patients receiving tofacitinib, scalp clonality and expanded CD8+ clones among the top 100 significantly decreased.

Treatment described: oral pan-JAK inhibitor, 5-10 mg twice daily. Samples from alopecia areata patients were lesional scalp punch biopsies and peripheral blood. Extraction of RNA preceded its reverse transcription into cDNA, which served as the sequencing template. Sequencing used immunoSEQ multiplex PCR; TCRdb keeps in-frame clones, though not all of them. The sample includes around 200,000 clones, 64% of them seen just once. Of note for this clone: The antigen is not known.

This CDR3 spans 15 amino acids. V was shortened by 2 bases and J by 1 base, with 8 bases between the two germline ends. The germline CDR1 and CDR2 sequences are LGHNT and FRNRAP. The sequence came from a human donor with alopecia areata. The sample consisted of CD4+ T cells sorted from blood, taken at week 4, from a patient treated with tofacitinib. The J gene is TRBJ2-2, the V gene TRBV12-5; D is unclear. The CDR3 nucleotides are TGTGCTAGTGGTTTGTGGCCACTGAACACCGGGGAGCTGTTTTTT. Its protein product is CASGLWPLNTGELFF.